The 14 T cell receptor beta chains reported below all come from one sample, sequenced in a study of shared clonotypes between healthy human individuals (dated by TCRdb to the early 2020s). Library generation was performed with the immunoSEQ multiplex PCR assay. TCRdb's version of the immuneACCESS table is confined to in-frame rearrangements and falls short of the full clone set. An unresolved V gene accounts for under half of the shortfall where checked; the remainder is of unknown origin. Recorded for this sample are about 1,500,000 clones; 96% of them occurred a single time. Of the sample, over 1% falls within the top ten clones. Sequences were obtained from naive CD4+ T cells sorted from blood. The sample's cell subset or site, from its label and the paper: CD45RA+ positively selected. These receptors were taken from a man aged 30-40 years in good health.

V and J are TRBV7-6 and TRBJ2-5; D not resolved. Germline V CDR1 and CDR2: SGHVS, FNYEAQ. There are 13 residues in the CDR3. The V and J ends lost 1 base and 5 bases respectively, with 8 bases between them. CDR3 sequence (DNA): TGTGCCAGCAGCTTAGGACCGAGGGAGACCCAGTACTTC. This gives the protein CASSLGPRETQYF.

The rearrangement uses TRBV5-4 and TRBJ2-7, with 13 nucleotides matching TRBD2. This CDR3 contains 19 residues. The V gene end was trimmed by 2 bases and the J gene end by 3 bases; junction bases not matched to a gene: 14. CDR1 is SGHNT and CDR2 is YYREEE in the germline V gene (reference sequence). The CDR3: CASSLRDRTSGSNFYEQYF. CDR3 nucleotide sequence: TGTGCCAGCAGCTTAAGGGACCGGACTAGCGGGAGTAACTTCTACGAGCAGTACTTC.

The CDR3 spells CASSPRNLDVNSGNTIYF. CDR3 nucleotides: TGTGCCAGCTCACCAAGAAACCTGGACGTAAACTCTGGAAACACCATATATTTT. The gene calls are TRBV18 and TRBJ1-3; no definite D call. Germline V gene sequence: CDR1 KGHSH, CDR2 LQKENI. The CDR3 contains 18 residues. The germline V and J ends were trimmed by 2 bases and 0 bases, with 17 bases remaining between them.

The rearrangement links TRBV7-2 to TRBJ2-1; D remains unclear. The CDR3 is made up of 11 amino acids. Trimming removed 1 base from V and 12 bases from J, with 7 bases in between. Germline CDR1 reads SGHTA; CDR2 reads FQGNSA. CDR3 bases: TGTGCCAGCAGCTTAGGCGCGAGGCAGTTCTTC. Residues: CASSLGARQFF.

The chain is built from TRBV7-3 and TRBJ1-1; 9 nucleotides line up with TRBD1. The CDR3 covers 14 residues. J lost 7 bases, V lost 5 bases, and 8 bases had no gene match. Germline V gene sequence: CDR1 SGHTA, CDR2 FQGTGA. CDR3 region: CASSAMGQGGEAFF. DNA of the CDR3: TGTGCCAGCAGCGCAATGGGACAGGGTGGTGAAGCTTTCTTT.

The chain joins TRBV29-1 to TRBJ2-1, with D possibly matching TRBD2 (6 bases). CDR1 is SQVTM and CDR2 is ANQGSEA in the germline V gene. This CDR3 region has 14 residues. V was shortened by 4 bases and J by 6 bases, with 16 bases between the two germline ends. In DNA, the CDR3 is TGCAGCGTTGGACTAGAAGGGCGGGCCAATGAGCAGTTCTTC. It specifies CSVGLEGRANEQFF.

The chain joins TRBV6-4 to TRBJ2-2; TRBD2 aligns across 10 bases. V lost 0 bases to trimming and J lost 6 bases; unmatched junction nucleotides: 1. This CDR3 is 15 amino acids long. Germline V gene lookup returns CDR1 MRHNA and CDR2 SNTAGT. CDR3 loop: CASSDSAGGPGELFF. CDR3 in DNA: TGTGCCAGCAGTGACTCAGCGGGAGGGCCCGGGGAGCTGTTTTTT.

This clone was counted a single time. The chain carries TRBV5-6 and TRBJ1-5, with a tentative D call TRBD1 (5 bases). Germline V gene sequence: CDR1 SGHDT, CDR2 YYEEEE. This CDR3 spans 16 amino acids. Trimming shortened V by 1 base and J by 2 bases, and 13 bases separated the two germline ends. As DNA, the CDR3 is TGTGCCAGCAGCTTGTCCCCAGGGACGGGCAATCAGCCCCAGCATTTT. Encoded protein: CASSLSPGTGNQPQHF.

This clone was detected once. The V call is TRBV19, the J call TRBJ2-2, with 7 nucleotides matching TRBD1. Germline values: CDR1 LNHDA, CDR2 SQIVND (reference sequence). Trimming took 5 bases from V and 4 from J; bases not matched to a gene: 16. The CDR3 contains 18 residues. CDR3 DNA: TGTGCCAGTAGTCACTGGGGCTTAGACAGGGTAGGCACCGGGGAGCTGTTTTTT. Protein: CASSHWGLDRVGTGELFF. The entire variable domain, with the rest obtained from reference TRBV19 and TRBJ2-2, is as follows: DGGITQSPKYLFRKEGQNVTLSCEQNLNHDAMYWYRQDPGQGLRLIYYSQIVNDFQKGDIAEGYSVSREKKESFPLTVTSAQKNPTAFYLCASSHWGLDRVGTGELFFGEGSRLTVL.

The chain employs TRBV23-1 and TRBJ2-3, with TRBD1 identical over 10 bases. Being an ORF, TRBV23-1 has a function that is uncertain. V gave up 2 bases and J gave up 2 bases; unmatched junction bases: 7. The CDR3 length is 17 residues. The CDR3 DNA is TGCGCCAGCAGTCAACGTAGGACAGGGGGTTTCACAGATACGCAGTATTTT. It is translated as CASSQRRTGGFTDTQYF.

The genes are TRBV5-1 and TRBJ2-2; D tentatively fits TRBD1 or TRBD2 (5 bases each). V lost 4 bases and J lost 0, with 13 bases in between. The CDR3 covers 16 residues. Germline V gene data show CDR1 as SGHRS and CDR2 as YFSETQ. Here the CDR3 DNA reads TGCGCCAGCAGCGACGCCGGGACCCCGAACACCGGGGAGCTGTTTTTT. As protein: CASSDAGTPNTGELFF.

The gene calls are TRBV9 and TRBJ2-5; possible D gene TRBD1, 6 bases. Trimming stripped 3 bases from V and 4 bases from J, with 16 bases between. The germline V gene encodes CDR1 SGDLS and CDR2 YYNGEE. The CDR3 has 15 residues. The CDR3 DNA follows: TGTGCCAGCAGCGGATTGGGGACACCCGGAGAGACCCAGTACTTC. Translating gives CASSGLGTPGETQYF. Variable domain in full (rest from reference TRBV9 and TRBJ2-5): DSGVTQTPKHLITATGQRVTLRCSPRSGDLSVYWYQQSLDQGLQFLIQYYNGEERAKGNILERFSAQQFPDLHSELNLSSLELGDSALYFCASSGLGTPGETQYFGPGTRLLVL.

The V call is TRBV29-1, the J call TRBJ2-5, with a tentative D call TRBD1 (5 bases). V was shortened by 3 bases and J by 1 base, with 9 bases between the two germline ends. Germline V gives CDR1 SQVTM, CDR2 ANQGSEA. The CDR3 extends over 13 amino acids. The CDR3, as DNA: TGCAGCGTTGACAGGGTATCCCAAGAGACCCAGTACTTC. This translates into CSVDRVSQETQYF. Full variable domain (outside the CDR3, taken from reference TRBV29-1 and TRBJ2-5): SAVISQKPSRDICQRGTSLTIQCQVDSQVTMMFWYRQQPGQSLTLIATANQGSEATYESGFVIDKFPISRPNLTFSTLTVSNMSPEDSSIYLCSVDRVSQETQYFGPGTRLLVL.

This clone was counted once. The rearrangement links TRBV10-3 to TRBJ2-6; no definite D call. V was cut by 0 bases and J by 12 bases, with 3 bases left in between. CDR1 and CDR2 from the germline V gene are ENHRY and SYGVKD. The CDR3 totals 11 residues. This CDR3 is CAISESVVLTF. CDR3 in DNA: TGTGCCATCAGTGAGTCGGTCGTCCTGACTTTC.